This T cell receptor beta chain stems from a study of blood T cells in healthy people across ages. With V trimmed by 4 bases and J by 2 bases, 3 bases remained unmatched. CDR3 length: 14 residues. Looked up from germline, CDR1 is SQVTM and CDR2 is ANQGSEA. It was with a sample-barcoded 5' primer and a J-beta primer mix that a second PCR of roughly 7 to 12 cycles was run. One entry per CDR3 protein results from TCRdb running MiXCR on the 5' RACE reads. The data show 800,000 or so distinct CDR3 sequences, around a quarter seen once. The table lists this clonotype with a few counts. Being one base from a much bigger clone, this may be a read error. In addition, the sample was reused for a study of T cells of mothers and their children.

The V call is TRBV29-1, the J call TRBJ2-3, with TRBD1 matching over 10 bases. Source material: blood. This TCR was recovered from a boy younger than 18 in good health. The DNA for the CDR3 is TGCAGCGTTGTCGGGACAGGGGTCACAGATACGCAGTATTTT. Amino acids: CSVVGTGVTDTQYF.